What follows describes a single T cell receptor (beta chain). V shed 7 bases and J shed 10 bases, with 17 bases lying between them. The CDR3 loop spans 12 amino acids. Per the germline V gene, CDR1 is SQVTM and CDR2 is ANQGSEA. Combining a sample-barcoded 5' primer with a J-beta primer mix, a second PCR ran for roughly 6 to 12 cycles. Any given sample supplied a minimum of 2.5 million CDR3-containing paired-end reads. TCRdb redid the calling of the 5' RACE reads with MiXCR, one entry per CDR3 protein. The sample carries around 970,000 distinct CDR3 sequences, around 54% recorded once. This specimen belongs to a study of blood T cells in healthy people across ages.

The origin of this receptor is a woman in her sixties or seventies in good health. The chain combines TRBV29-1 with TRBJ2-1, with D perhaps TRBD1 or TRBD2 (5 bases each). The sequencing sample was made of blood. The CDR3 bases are TGCAGCGCCACACAGGCGCGAGGGGAGCAGTTCTTC. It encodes CSATQARGEQFF.